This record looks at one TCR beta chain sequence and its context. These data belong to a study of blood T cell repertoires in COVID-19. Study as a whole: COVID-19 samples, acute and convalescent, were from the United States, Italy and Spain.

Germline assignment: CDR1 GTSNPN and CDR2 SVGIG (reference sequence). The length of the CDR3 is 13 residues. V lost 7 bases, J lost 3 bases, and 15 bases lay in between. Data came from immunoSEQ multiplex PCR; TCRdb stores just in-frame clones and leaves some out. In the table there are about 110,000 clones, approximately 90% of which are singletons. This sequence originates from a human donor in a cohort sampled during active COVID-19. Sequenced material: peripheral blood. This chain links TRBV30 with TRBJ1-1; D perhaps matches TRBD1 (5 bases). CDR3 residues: CASVSRVDTEAFF. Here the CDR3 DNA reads TGTGCCTCCGTTAGCAGGGTGGACACTGAAGCTTTCTTT.